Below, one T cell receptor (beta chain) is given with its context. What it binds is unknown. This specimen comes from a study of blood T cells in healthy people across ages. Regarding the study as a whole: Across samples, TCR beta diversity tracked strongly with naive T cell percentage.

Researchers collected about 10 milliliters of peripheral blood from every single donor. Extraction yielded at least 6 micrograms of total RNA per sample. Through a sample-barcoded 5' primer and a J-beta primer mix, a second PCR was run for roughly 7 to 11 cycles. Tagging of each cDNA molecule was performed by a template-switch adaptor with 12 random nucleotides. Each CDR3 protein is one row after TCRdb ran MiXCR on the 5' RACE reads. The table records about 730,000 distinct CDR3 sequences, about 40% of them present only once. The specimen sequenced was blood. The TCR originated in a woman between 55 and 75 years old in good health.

The DNA of the CDR3 is TGTGCCAGCAGGGACCATAGCCTCAGGGAAGCTTTCTTT. Protein sequence: CASRDHSLREAFF. This chain connects TRBV25-1 to TRBJ1-1; no definite D call. The germline gives CDR1 MGHDK, CDR2 SYGVNS. The CDR3 runs to 13 residues. V was clipped by 6 bases and J by 8 bases, with 16 bases between them.